One sample yielded the 11 T cell receptor beta chains listed below, sequenced in a study of shared clonotypes between healthy human individuals. Assay used: immunoSEQ multiplex PCR; TCRdb lists only in-frame clones, some missing. This sample has approximately 240,000 clones, with approximately 65% found just once. What was sequenced was memory CD4+ T cells sorted from blood. Noted subset: CD45RA-negative fraction. Receptors were obtained from a man aged 30 to 39 in good health.

The sample holds one count of this clone. The rearrangement uses TRBV2 and TRBJ1-1; 9 bases line up with TRBD1. The CDR3 runs 13 residues. CDR1 SNHLY and CDR2 FYNNEI come from the germline V gene. Unmatched junction bases numbered 10, after V lost 7 bases and J lost 10 bases. The CDR3: CASILGQGQVAFF. Written as DNA, the CDR3 is TGTGCCAGCATTTTAGGACAGGGGCAGGTAGCTTTCTTT.

The table lists this clone with a few counts. The chain uses TRBV5-4 and TRBJ2-3, with D unresolved. V was pared by 0 bases and J by 0 bases, with 8 bases between. Per the germline V gene, CDR1 is SGHNT and CDR2 is YYREEE (reference sequence). The CDR3 has 15 residues. CDR3 nucleotide sequence: TGTGCCAGCAGCTTGGGACTCACTAGCACAGATACGCAGTATTTT. Translation: CASSLGLTSTDTQYF.

CDR3 sequence: CASSKTIDQPQHF. DNA for the CDR3: TGTGCCAGCAGCAAAACGATTGATCAGCCCCAGCATTTT. The V call is TRBV7-6, the J call TRBJ1-5; no clear D. The germline gives CDR1 SGHVS, CDR2 FNYEAQ. V lost 5 bases, J lost 5 bases, and 10 bases lay in between. There are 13 residues in the CDR3. Variable domain in full (rest from reference TRBV7-6 and TRBJ1-5): GAGVSQSPRYKVTKRGQDVALRCDPISGHVSLYWYRQALGQGPEFLTYFNYEAQQDKSGLPNDRFSAERPEGSISTLTIQRTEQRDSAMYRCASSKTIDQPQHFGDGTRLSIL.

A single count supports this clone. V and J are TRBV7-2 and TRBJ2-2, with D perhaps TRBD1 (5 bases). V lost 1 base to trimming and J lost 5 bases, with 17 bases between them. Germline assignment: CDR1 SGHTA and CDR2 FQGNSA. CDR3 length equals 17 residues. CDR3 sequence (DNA): TGTGCCAGCAGCTTAGACGGCAAGGGGCTAGAAACCGGGGAGCTGTTTTTT. It is translated as CASSLDGKGLETGELFF.

The CDR3 DNA is TGTGCCAGCAGTCGACAAGGTCCGAGGAACACCATATATTTT. Its translation is CASSRQGPRNTIYF. The chain has TRBV7-9 and TRBJ1-3, with D unresolved. CDR1 and CDR2 (germline): SEHNR, FQNEAQ (reference sequence). Trimming took 6 bases from V and 7 from J, leaving 16 bases between them. The CDR3 runs to 14 residues. Using reference TRBV7-9 and TRBJ1-3 for the parts outside the CDR3, the full variable domain is DTGVSQNPRHKITKRGQNVTFRCDPISEHNRLYWYRQTLGQGPEFLTYFQNEAQLEKSRLLSDRFSAERPKGSFSTLEIQRTEQGDSAMYLCASSRQGPRNTIYFGEGSWLTVV.

This clone has at least ten counts. The CDR3 nucleotides are TGTGCCAGCAGCCCCCCGGGAGCGGGAGCAGCCGAGCAGTACTTC. Translation: CASSPPGAGAAEQYF. The V and J genes are TRBV5-4 and TRBJ2-7; 8 nucleotides align to TRBD2. The germline gives CDR1 SGHNT, CDR2 YYREEE (reference sequence). V lost 4 bases to trimming and J lost 6 bases; unmatched junction nucleotides: 12. The CDR3 length is 15 residues.

The genes are TRBV5-6 and TRBJ2-5; TRBD2 aligns across 15 bases. V lost 2 bases, J lost 8 bases, and 10 bases stayed unmatched. The V gene's germline CDR1 is SGHDT and CDR2 YYEEEE. This CDR3 contains 17 residues. The CDR3: CASSFRTSGRDPGTQYF. In nucleotides, the CDR3 is TGTGCCAGCAGCTTTCGGACTAGCGGGAGGGATCCTGGTACCCAGTACTTC.

The chain combines TRBV28 with TRBJ2-7, with 10 bases lining up with TRBD2. CDR3 length: 15 residues. The germline V gene encodes CDR1 MDHEN and CDR2 SYDVKM. Trimming removed 7 bases from V and 6 bases from J; junction bases left unmatched: 12. The CDR3 sequence: CASKTLLAGVFEQYF. In nucleotides, the CDR3 is TGTGCCAGCAAAACCCTTCTAGCGGGAGTATTCGAGCAGTACTTC.

The V call is TRBV27, the J call TRBJ2-7; perhaps TRBD1 as D (6 bases). V shed 9 bases and J shed 0 bases, with 15 bases lying between them. Germline-derived CDR1 and CDR2 are MNHEY and SMNVEV (reference sequence). CDR3 length: 14 amino acids. CDR3 DNA: TGTGCCAGGACCCGGACAGCCAACTCCTACGAGCAGTACTTC. Protein sequence: CARTRTANSYEQYF.

J is TRBJ2-5 and V is TRBV5-6; the D is unclear. There are 16 residues in the CDR3. V was pared by 0 bases and J by 5 bases, with 17 bases between. The germline V gene encodes CDR1 SGHDT and CDR2 YYEEEE. In DNA, the CDR3 is TGTGCCAGCAGCTTGGGAACCCTCCGGCGAGGTGAGACCCAGTACTTC. Amino acids: CASSLGTLRRGETQYF.

This sequence joins TRBV6-5 and TRBJ2-1; D possibly uses TRBD1 or TRBD2 (5 bases each). Trimming stripped 0 bases from V and 6 bases from J, with 6 bases between. CDR1 is MNHEY and CDR2 is SVGAGI in the germline V gene. The CDR3 totals 13 residues. This CDR3 is CASSYSRGNEQFF. In DNA form, the CDR3 reads TGTGCCAGCAGTTACTCGAGGGGCAATGAGCAGTTCTTC.